A single sample gave rise to the 15 T cell receptor beta chains below, sequenced in a study of T-cell reconstitution after alpha-beta-depleted transplantation in children (dated by TCRdb to the mid-2010s). To prepare the library, PCR was applied. TCRdb shows the sequencer as Illumina HiSeq 2500. TCR libraries were prepared with molecular barcoding, using unique molecular identifiers to normalize TCRbeta repertoire quantification. TCRdb cleaned the public reads at Q25 with fastp, built clones with MiXCR and kept in-frame beta chains. Each entry merges the rows of one CDR3 protein and shows their most common DNA and genes. In all, the sample holds about 400,000 distinct CDR3 sequences, and about a fifth of those were seen once. Jointly, the top ten make up around 4% of the sample. The sample consisted of PBMCs from the stem cell graft donor, taken from the stem cell graft. These receptors all stem from a human donor who donated a stem cell graft to a child with acute myeloid leukemia.

There are many counts of this clonotype. This chain connects TRBV7-3 to TRBJ2-7, with 8 bases that match TRBD1. The CDR3 length is 13 residues. V lost 3 bases to trimming and J lost 6 bases; unmatched junction nucleotides: 4. Germline V gene lookup returns CDR1 SGHTA and CDR2 FQGTGA. The CDR3 sequence: CASSFGTGSEQYF. The DNA of the CDR3 is TGTGCCAGCAGCTTCGGGACAGGCTCCGAGCAGTACTTC.

The chain uses TRBV6-5 and TRBJ1-3; D remains unclear. The CDR3 has 18 residues. Germline-derived CDR1 and CDR2 are MNHEY and SVGAGI. Trimming took 2 bases from V and 3 from J, leaving 20 bases between them. CDR3 region: CASSYVPPTTVDGNTIYF. CDR3 in DNA: TGTGCCAGCAGTTACGTCCCGCCCACGACGGTGGATGGAAACACCATATATTTT.

This chain connects TRBV7-3 to TRBJ2-1; no clear D gene. The germline V and J ends were trimmed by 5 bases and 7 bases, with 15 bases remaining between them. The CDR3 runs 14 residues. The germline CDR1 and CDR2 sequences are SGHTA and FQGTGA. As DNA, the CDR3 is TGTGCCAGCAGCCCCGTCGCCAGTGGGAATGAGCAGTTCTTC. Its translation is CASSPVASGNEQFF.

This clonotype was recorded at least ten times. The chain joins TRBV20-1 to TRBJ2-1; TRBD2 aligns across 7 bases. Trimming at V came to 1 base and at J to 0 bases, leaving 3 bases not matched to a gene. Per the germline V gene, CDR1 is DFQATT and CDR2 is SNEGSKA (reference sequence). The CDR3 is 15 amino acids. CDR3 residues: CSARAAGASYNEQFF. The CDR3 bases are TGCAGTGCTAGAGCGGCGGGAGCCTCCTACAATGAGCAGTTCTTC.

This sequence joins TRBV28 and TRBJ2-7, with D possibly TRBD1 on 6 matching bases. This CDR3 contains 13 residues. Germline loops: CDR1 MDHEN, CDR2 SYDVKM. V dropped 6 bases and J dropped 6 bases, with 15 bases sitting between them. CDR3 amino acids: CASRFQGSGEQYF. The CDR3 DNA is TGTGCCAGCAGATTTCAGGGGTCGGGCGAGCAGTACTTC.

The chain links TRBV27 to TRBJ2-1, with D perhaps TRBD1 (5 bases). Per the germline V gene, CDR1 is MNHEY and CDR2 is SMNVEV (reference sequence). The CDR3 has 14 residues. V was pared by 6 bases and J by 10 bases, with 19 bases between. CDR3 DNA sequence: TGTGCCAGCAGCCTAGGGGTGGGCCTCGGGGAGCAGTTCTTC. This sequence encodes CASSLGVGLGEQFF.

The rearrangement joins TRBV2 to TRBJ1-5; D may be TRBD1 (5 bases). The CDR3 consists of 13 residues. V was trimmed by 6 bases and J by 1 base, leaving 7 bases between them. CDR1 SNHLY and CDR2 FYNNEI come from the germline V gene. CDR3 protein: CASREGSNQPQHF. CDR3 nucleotide sequence: TGTGCCAGCAGGGAGGGGAGCAATCAGCCCCAGCATTTT.

There are a few counts of this clonotype. The CDR3 sequence is CASSLRGRTSYEQYF. The DNA of the CDR3 is TGTGCCAGCAGCCTTCGGGGAAGAACCTCCTACGAGCAGTACTTC. V usage is TRBV5-6 and J usage is TRBJ2-7; D perhaps matches TRBD2 (5 bases). Per the germline V gene, CDR1 is SGHDT and CDR2 is YYEEEE. The germline V and J ends were trimmed by 4 bases and 0 bases, with 14 bases remaining between them. CDR3 length equals 15 residues.

This chain uses TRBV4-3 with TRBJ2-7, with 7 bases aligning to TRBD2. The CDR3 loop spans 18 amino acids. Looked up from germline, CDR1 is LGHNA and CDR2 is YSLEER. The V gene end was trimmed by 4 bases and the J gene end by 4 bases; junction bases not matched to a gene: 19. DNA of the CDR3: TGCGCCAGCAGCCCGATCCTTCTGGGCTGGGAGGGGTTATACGAGCAGTACTTC. Its protein is CASSPILLGWEGLYEQYF.

There are many counts of this clonotype. V gene TRBV20-1 combines with J gene TRBJ2-5, with a weak D call TRBD2 (6 bases). This CDR3 has 15 amino acids. V lost 6 bases and J 5 bases, leaving 22 bases between the germline ends. Germline assignment: CDR1 DFQATT and CDR2 SNEGSKA (reference sequence). CDR3 amino acids: CSARTVSTRRETQYF. DNA for the CDR3: TGCAGTGCCAGGACGGTTTCGACTAGGCGGGAGACCCAGTACTTC.

The chain recombines TRBV3-1 with TRBJ2-3; the match to TRBD2 covers 7 bases. The CDR3 spans 15 residues. Germline V gene data show CDR1 as LGHDT and CDR2 as YNNKEL (reference sequence). V dropped 4 bases and J dropped 2; count of bases not matched to a gene: 6. CDR3 coding DNA: TGTGCCAGCAGCCTCCGACTAGCCGACACAGATACGCAGTATTTT. This codes for CASSLRLADTDTQYF.

This clonotype was seen only a few times. The chain carries TRBV3-1 and TRBJ2-3, with 7 bases identical to TRBD2. The CDR3 loop spans 15 amino acids. CDR1 LGHDT and CDR2 YNNKEL come from the germline V gene (reference sequence). Trimming took 4 bases from V and 4 from J; bases not matched to a gene: 8. The CDR3 protein is CASSLQAGIADTQYF. The CDR3 DNA reads as TGTGCCAGCAGCCTTCAAGCGGGGATAGCAGATACGCAGTATTTT.

This clonotype was detected once. The J gene is TRBJ1-1, the V gene TRBV20-1, with 7 nucleotides matching TRBD1. Germline assignment: CDR1 DFQATT and CDR2 SNEGSKA (reference sequence). After removal of 6 bases from V and 3 bases from J, the junction contained 10 bases not matched to a gene. CDR3 length equals 14 residues. DNA of the CDR3: TGCAGTGCCGACTACCTAACAGGGGACACTGAAGCTTTCTTT. Translated: CSADYLTGDTEAFF.

This clonotype was observed a handful of times. The gene calls are TRBV13 and TRBJ2-5, with D unclear. The germline V gene encodes CDR1 PRHDT and CDR2 FYEKMQ (reference sequence). This CDR3 has 13 residues. The ends were cut back, 5 bases at V and 7 bases at J, with 14 bases in the middle. Here the CDR3 reads CASSNGRTGTQYF. The CDR3, as DNA: TGTGCCAGCAGCAACGGGCGAACGGGGACCCAGTACTTC.

This clonotype was counted between two and nine times. The chain couples TRBV12-3 or TRBV12-4 to TRBJ2-1; D perhaps matches TRBD1 (6 bases). CDR3 length: 19 residues. V lost 3 bases and J 3 bases, leaving 24 bases between the germline ends. CDR3 sequence reads: CASSFEGVALRSRYNEQFF. The CDR3 coding sequence is TGTGCCAGCAGTTTTGAGGGGGTGGCTCTCCGGAGTCGCTACAATGAGCAGTTCTTC.